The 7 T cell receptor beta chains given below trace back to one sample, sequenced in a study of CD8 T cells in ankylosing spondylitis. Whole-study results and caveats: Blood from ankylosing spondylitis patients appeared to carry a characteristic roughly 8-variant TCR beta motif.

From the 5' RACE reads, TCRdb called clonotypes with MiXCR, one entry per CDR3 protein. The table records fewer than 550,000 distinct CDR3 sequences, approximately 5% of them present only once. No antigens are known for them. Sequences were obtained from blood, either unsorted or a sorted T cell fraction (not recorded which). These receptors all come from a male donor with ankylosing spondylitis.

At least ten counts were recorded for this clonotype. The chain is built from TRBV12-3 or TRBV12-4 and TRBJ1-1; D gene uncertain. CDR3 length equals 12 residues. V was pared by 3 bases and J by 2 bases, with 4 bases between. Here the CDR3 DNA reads TGTGCCAGCAGTTTTTCCAACACTGAAGCTTTCTTT. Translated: CASSFSNTEAFF.

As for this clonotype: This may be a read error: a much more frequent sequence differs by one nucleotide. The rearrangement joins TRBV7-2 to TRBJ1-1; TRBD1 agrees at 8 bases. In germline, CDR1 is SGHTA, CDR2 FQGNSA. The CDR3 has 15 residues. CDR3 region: CASTRQGALNAEAFF. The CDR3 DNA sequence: TGTGCCAGCACGCGCCAGGGGGCTTTGAACGCTGAAGCTTTCTTT.

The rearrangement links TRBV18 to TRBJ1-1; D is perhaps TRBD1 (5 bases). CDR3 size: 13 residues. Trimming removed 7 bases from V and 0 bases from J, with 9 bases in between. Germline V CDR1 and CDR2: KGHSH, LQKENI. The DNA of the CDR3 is TGTGCCAGCTTACAGGCAATGAACACTGAAGCTTTCTTT. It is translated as CASLQAMNTEAFF.

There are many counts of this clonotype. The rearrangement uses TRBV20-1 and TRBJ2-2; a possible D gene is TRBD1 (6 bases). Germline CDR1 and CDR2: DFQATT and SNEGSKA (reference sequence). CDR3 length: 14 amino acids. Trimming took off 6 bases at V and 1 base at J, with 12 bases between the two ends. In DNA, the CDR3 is TGCAGTGCCCCCGGACAGATGAACACCGGGGAGCTGTTTTTT. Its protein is CSAPGQMNTGELFF.

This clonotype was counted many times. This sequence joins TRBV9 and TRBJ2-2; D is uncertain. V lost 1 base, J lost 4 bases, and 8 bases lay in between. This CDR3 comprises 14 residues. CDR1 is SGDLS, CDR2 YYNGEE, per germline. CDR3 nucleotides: TGTGCCAGCAGCGTAAATCCGGGCACCGGGGAGCTGTTTTTT. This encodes CASSVNPGTGELFF.

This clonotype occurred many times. The CDR3 sequence: CATSRLAGANTGELFF. As DNA, the CDR3 is TGTGCCACCAGCAGACTAGCGGGCGCGAACACCGGGGAGCTGTTTTTT. The gene calls are TRBV15 and TRBJ2-2; 8 bases are a match to TRBD2. V lost 2 bases and J lost 0; bases outside the gene matches: 2. The germline V gene encodes CDR1 LNHNV and CDR2 YYDKDF (reference sequence). The CDR3 has 16 residues. Full variable domain (missing parts from reference TRBV15 and TRBJ2-2): DAMVIQNPRYQVTQFGKPVTLSCSQTLNHNVMYWYQQKSSQAPKLLFHYYDKDFNNEADTPDNFQSRRPNTSFCFLDIRSPGLGDTAMYLCATSRLAGANTGELFFGEGSRLTVL.

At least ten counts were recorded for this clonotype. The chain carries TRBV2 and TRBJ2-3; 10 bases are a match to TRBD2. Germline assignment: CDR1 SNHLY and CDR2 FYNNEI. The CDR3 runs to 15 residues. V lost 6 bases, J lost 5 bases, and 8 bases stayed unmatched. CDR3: CASSVLAGVGDTQYF. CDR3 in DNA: TGTGCCAGCAGCGTTCTAGCGGGAGTTGGAGATACGCAGTATTTT.